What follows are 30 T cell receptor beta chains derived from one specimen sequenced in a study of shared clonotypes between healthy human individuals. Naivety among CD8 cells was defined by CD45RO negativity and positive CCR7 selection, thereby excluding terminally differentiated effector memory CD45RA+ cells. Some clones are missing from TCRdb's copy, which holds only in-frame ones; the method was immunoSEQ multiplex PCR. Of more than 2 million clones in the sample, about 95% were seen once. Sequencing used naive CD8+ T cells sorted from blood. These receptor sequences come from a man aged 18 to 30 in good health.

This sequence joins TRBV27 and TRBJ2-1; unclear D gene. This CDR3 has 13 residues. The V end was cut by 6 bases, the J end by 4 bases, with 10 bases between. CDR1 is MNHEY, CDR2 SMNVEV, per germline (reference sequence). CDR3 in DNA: TGTGCCAGCAGAGACAAGGTGTACAATGAGCAGTTCTTC. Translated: CASRDKVYNEQFF.

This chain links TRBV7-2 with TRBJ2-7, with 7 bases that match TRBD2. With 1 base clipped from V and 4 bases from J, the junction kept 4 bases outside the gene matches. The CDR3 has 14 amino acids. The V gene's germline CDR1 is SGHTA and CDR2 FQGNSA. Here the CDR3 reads CASSLVSGAYEQYF. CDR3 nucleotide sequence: TGTGCCAGCAGCTTAGTGAGCGGGGCTTACGAGCAGTACTTC.

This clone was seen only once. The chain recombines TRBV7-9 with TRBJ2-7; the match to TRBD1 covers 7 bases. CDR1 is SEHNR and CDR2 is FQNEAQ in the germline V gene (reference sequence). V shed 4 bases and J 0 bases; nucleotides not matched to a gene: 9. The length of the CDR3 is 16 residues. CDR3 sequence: CASSSLKGDSSYEQYF. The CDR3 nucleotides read TGTGCCAGCAGCTCCTTAAAGGGGGACAGCTCCTACGAGCAGTACTTC.

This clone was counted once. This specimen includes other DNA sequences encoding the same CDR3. The CDR3 reads CASSFGGGRETQYF. The CDR3 nucleotides are TGCGCCAGCAGCTTTGGAGGGGGCCGGGAGACCCAGTACTTC. The chain uses TRBV5-1 and TRBJ2-5, with a possible D match to TRBD1 (7 bases). V was cut by 2 bases and J by 5 bases, with 13 bases left in between. The length of the CDR3 is 14 residues. Looked up from germline, CDR1 is SGHRS and CDR2 is YFSETQ.

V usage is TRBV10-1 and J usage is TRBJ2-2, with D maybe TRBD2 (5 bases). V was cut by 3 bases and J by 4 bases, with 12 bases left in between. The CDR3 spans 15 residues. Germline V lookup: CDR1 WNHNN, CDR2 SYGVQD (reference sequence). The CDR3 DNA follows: TGCGCCAGCAGTGATCAGCCCGCGGGCACCGGGGAGCTGTTTTTT. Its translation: CASSDQPAGTGELFF.

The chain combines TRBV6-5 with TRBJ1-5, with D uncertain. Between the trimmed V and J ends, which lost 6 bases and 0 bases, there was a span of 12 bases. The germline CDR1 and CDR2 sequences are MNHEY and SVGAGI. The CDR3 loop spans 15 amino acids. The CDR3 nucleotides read TGTGCCAGCAGAACGGGGTGGAATAGCAATCAGCCCCAGCATTTT. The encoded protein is CASRTGWNSNQPQHF.

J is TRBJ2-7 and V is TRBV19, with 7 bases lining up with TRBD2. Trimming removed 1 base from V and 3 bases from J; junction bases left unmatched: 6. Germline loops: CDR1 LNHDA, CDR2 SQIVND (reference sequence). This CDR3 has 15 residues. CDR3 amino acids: CASSIGGRANYEQYF. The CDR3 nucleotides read TGTGCCAGTAGTATAGGCGGGAGAGCGAACTACGAGCAGTACTTC.

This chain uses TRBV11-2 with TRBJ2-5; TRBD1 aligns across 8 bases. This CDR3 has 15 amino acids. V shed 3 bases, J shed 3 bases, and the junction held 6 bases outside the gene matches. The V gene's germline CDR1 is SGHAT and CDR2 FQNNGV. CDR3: CASSFGRDRKETQYF. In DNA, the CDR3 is TGTGCCAGCAGCTTTGGCCGGGACAGGAAAGAGACCCAGTACTTC. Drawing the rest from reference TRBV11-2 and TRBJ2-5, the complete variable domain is EAGVAQSPRYKIIEKRQSVAFWCNPISGHATLYWYQQILGQGPKLLIQFQNNGVVDDSQLPKDRFSAERLKGVDSTLKIQPAKLEDSAVYLCASSFGRDRKETQYFGPGTRLLVL.

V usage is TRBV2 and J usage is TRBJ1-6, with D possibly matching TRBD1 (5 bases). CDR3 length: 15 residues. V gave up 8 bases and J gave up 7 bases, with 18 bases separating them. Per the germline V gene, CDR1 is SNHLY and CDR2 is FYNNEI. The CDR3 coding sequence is TGTGCCAGCGAGATTGAGGCAGGGACCAATTCACCCCTCCACTTT. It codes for CASEIEAGTNSPLHF.

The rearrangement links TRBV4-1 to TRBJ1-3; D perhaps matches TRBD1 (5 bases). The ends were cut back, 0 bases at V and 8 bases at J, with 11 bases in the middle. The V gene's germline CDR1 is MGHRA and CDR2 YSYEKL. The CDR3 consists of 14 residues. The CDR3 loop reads CASSQDVGEDTIYF. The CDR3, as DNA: TGCGCCAGCAGCCAAGATGTGGGGGAGGACACCATATATTTT.

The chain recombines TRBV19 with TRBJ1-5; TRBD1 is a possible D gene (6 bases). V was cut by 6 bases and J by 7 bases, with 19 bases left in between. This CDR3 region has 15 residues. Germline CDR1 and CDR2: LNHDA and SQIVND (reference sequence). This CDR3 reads CASSDGGGNTQPQHF. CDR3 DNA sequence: TGTGCCAGTAGCGACGGAGGGGGTAATACCCAGCCCCAGCATTTT.

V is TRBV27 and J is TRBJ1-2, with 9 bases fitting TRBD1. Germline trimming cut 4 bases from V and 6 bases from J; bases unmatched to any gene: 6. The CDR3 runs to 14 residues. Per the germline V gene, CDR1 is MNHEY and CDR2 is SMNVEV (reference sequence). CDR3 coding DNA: TGTGCCAGCAGTTACACAGGGGGCTCGAATGGCTACACCTTC. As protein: CASSYTGGSNGYTF.

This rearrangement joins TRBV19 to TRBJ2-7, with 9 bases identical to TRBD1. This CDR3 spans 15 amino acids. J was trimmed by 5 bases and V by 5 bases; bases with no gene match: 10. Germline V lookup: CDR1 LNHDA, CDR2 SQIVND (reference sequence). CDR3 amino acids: CASSPLTGGLDEQYF. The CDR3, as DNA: TGTGCCAGTAGTCCCCTCACAGGGGGCCTGGACGAGCAGTACTTC.

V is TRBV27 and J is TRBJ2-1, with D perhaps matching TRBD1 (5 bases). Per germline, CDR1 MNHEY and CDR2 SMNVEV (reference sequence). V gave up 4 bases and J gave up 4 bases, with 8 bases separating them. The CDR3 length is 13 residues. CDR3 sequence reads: CASSYNRYNEQFF. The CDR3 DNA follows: TGTGCCAGCAGTTACAACAGGTACAATGAGCAGTTCTTC.

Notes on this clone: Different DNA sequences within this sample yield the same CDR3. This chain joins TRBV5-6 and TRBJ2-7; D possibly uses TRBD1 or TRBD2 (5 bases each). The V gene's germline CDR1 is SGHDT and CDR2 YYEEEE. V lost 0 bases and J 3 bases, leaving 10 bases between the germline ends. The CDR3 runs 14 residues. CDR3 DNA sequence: TGTGCCAGCAGCTTGGCAGGGAGCGGCTACGAGCAGTACTTC. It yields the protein CASSLAGSGYEQYF.

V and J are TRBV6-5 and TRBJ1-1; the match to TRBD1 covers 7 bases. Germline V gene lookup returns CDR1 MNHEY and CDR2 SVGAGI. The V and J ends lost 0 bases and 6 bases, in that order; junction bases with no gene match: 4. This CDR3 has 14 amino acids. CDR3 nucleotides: TGTGCCAGCAGTTACTCAGGGCAGGGGGCTGAAGCTTTCTTT. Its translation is CASSYSGQGAEAFF.

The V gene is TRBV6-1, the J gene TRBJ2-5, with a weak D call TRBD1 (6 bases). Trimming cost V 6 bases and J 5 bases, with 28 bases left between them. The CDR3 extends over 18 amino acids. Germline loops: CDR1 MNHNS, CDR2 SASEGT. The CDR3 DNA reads TGTGCCAGCAGGGAAAGGGGGTTGGATGGACAGTTTTTTGAGACCCAGTACTTC. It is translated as CASRERGLDGQFFETQYF.

The CDR3 region is CASSEEGPTDTQYF. As DNA, the CDR3 is TGTGCCAGCAGTGAAGAAGGGCCGACTGATACGCAGTATTTT. The chain recombines TRBV6-1 with TRBJ2-3, with D uncertain. The CDR3 extends over 14 amino acids. Per the germline V gene, CDR1 is MNHNS and CDR2 is SASEGT. Trimming left V 1 base short and J 6 bases short, with 11 bases between.

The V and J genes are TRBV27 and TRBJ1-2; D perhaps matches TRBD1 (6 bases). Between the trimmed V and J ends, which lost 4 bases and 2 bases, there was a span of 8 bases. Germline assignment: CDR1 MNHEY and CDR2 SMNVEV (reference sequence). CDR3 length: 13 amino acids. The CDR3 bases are TGTGCCAGCAGTTCAGGACAGAACTATGGCTACACCTTC. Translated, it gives CASSSGQNYGYTF.

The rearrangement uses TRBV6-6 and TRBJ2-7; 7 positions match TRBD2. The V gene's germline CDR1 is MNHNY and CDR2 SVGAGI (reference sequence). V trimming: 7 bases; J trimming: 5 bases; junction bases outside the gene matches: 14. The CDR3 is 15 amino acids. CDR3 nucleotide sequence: TGTGCCAGCACCCCCTGGGGGGAGGGCCTCAACGAGCAGTACTTC. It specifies CASTPWGEGLNEQYF.

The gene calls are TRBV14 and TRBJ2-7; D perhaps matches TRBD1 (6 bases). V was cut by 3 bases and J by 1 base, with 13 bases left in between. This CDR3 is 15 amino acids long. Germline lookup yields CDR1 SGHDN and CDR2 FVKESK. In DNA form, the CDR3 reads TGTGCCAGCAGCCAGCAAACAGGGTATTCCTACGAGCAGTACTTC. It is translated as CASSQQTGYSYEQYF.

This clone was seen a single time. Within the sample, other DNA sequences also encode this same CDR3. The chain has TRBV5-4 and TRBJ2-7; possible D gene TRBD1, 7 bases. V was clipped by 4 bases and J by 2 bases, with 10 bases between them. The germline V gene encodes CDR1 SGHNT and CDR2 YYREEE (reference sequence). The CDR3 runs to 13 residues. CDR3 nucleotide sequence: TGTGCCAGCAGCGGCGGGACAGCCTACGAGCAGTACTTC. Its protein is CASSGGTAYEQYF. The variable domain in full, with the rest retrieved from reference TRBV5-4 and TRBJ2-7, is ETGVTQSPTHLIKTRGQQVTLRCSSQSGHNTVSWYQQALGQGPQFIFQYYREEENGRGNFPPRFSGLQFPNYSSELNVNALELDDSALYLCASSGGTAYEQYFGPGTRLTVT.

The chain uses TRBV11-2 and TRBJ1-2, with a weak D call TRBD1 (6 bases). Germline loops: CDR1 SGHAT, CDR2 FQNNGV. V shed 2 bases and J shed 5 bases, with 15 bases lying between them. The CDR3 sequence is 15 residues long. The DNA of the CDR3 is TGTGCCAGCAGCTTAAAGGGGGGCCAGGGGTATGGCTACACCTTC. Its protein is CASSLKGGQGYGYTF.

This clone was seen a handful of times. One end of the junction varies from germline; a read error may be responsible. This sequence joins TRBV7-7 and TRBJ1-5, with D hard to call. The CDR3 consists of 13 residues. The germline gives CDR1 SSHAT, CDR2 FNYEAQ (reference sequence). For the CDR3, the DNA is TGTGCTAGCAGCTTATTCCTCGATCAGCCCCAGCATTTT. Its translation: CASSLFLDQPQHF.

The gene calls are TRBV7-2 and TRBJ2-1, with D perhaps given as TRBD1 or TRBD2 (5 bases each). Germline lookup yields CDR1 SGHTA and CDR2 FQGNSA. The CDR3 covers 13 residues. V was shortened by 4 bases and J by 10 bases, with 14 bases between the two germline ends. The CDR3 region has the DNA TGTGCCAGCAGCTCCGGGACGAGCAGGGAGCAGTTCTTC. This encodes CASSSGTSREQFF.

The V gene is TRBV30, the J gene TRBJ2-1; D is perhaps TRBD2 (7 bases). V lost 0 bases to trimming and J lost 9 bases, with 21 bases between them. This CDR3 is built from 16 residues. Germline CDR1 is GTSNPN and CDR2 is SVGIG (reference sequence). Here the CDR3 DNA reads TGTGCCTGGAGTGTAAAGTTGGGGGCGGGAGACGTTGAGCAGTTCTTC. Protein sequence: CAWSVKLGAGDVEQFF.

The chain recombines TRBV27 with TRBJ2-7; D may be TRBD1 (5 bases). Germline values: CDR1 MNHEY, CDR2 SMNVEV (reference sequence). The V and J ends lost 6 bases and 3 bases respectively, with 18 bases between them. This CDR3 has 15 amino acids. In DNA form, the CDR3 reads TGTGCCAGCAGGGAAGACAGCTCGACCCTCTACGAGCAGTACTTC. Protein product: CASREDSSTLYEQYF.

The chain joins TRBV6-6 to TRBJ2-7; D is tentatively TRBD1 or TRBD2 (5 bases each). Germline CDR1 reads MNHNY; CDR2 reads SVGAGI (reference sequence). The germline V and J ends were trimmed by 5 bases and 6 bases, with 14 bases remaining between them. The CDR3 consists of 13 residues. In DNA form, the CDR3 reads TGTGCCAGCAGTAAGGGACCGACCAGCGAGCAGTACTTC. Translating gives CASSKGPTSEQYF.

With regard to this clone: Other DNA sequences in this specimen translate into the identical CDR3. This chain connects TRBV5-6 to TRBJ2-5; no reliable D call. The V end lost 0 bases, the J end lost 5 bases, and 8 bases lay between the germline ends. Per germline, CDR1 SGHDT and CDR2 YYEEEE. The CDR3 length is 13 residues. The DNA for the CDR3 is TGTGCCAGCAGCTTGGCTGGAGTGGAGACCCAGTACTTC. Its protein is CASSLAGVETQYF.

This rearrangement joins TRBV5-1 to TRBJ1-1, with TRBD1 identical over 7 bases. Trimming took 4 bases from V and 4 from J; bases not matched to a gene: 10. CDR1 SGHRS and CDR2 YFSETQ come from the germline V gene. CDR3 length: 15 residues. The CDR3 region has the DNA TGCGCCAGCAGCGATAAGACAGGGTTAATCACTGAAGCTTTCTTT. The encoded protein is CASSDKTGLITEAFF.